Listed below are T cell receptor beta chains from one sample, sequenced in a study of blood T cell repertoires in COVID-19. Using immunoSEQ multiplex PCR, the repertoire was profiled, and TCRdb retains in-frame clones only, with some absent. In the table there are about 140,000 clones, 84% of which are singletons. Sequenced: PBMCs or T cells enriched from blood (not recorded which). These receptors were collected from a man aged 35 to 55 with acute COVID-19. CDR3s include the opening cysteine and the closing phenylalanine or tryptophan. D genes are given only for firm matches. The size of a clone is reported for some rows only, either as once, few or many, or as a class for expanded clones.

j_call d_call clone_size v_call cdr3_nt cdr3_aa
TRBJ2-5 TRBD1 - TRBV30 TGTGCCTGGAGTTTGGGACAGGGTGAGACCCAGTACTTC CAWSLGQGETQYF
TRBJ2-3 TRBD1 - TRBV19 TGTGCCAGTAGTATCAAGCTGGACAGGCTAGGCACAGATACGCAGTATTTT CASSIKLDRLGTDTQYF
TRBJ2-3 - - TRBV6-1 TGTGCCAGCAGTGAACAGGGCCAAAGTCTCACAGATACGCAGTATTTT CASSEQGQSLTDTQYF
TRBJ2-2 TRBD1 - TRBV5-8 TGTGCCAGCCGGGACAGGCTGAACACCGGGGAGCTGTTTTTT CASRDRLNTGELFF
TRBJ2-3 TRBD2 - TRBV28 TGTGCCAGCAGTAACGGTCGACTAGCGGAGACAGATACGCAGTATTTT CASSNGRLAETDTQYF
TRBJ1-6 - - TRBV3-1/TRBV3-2 TGTGCCAGCAGCCAAAAAGGGAACGGGGAATCACCCCTCCACTTT CASSQKGNGESPLHF
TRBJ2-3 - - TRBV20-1 TGCAGTGCTAGTGCCCTTGCTAGAACCACAGATACGCAGTATTTT CSASALARTTDTQYF
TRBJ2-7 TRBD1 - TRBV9 TGTGCCAGCAGCCTCTTTCCGGGACAGACATACGAGCAGTACTTC CASSLFPGQTYEQYF
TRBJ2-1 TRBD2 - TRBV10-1 TGCGCCAGCAGTAGGAATCTAGCGGGAAACAATGAGCAGTTCTTC CASSRNLAGNNEQFF
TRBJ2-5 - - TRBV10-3 TGTGCCATCAGTGGGGGGGATGAGACCCAGTACTTC CAISGGDETQYF
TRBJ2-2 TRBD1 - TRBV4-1 TGCGCCAGCAGCCAAGGGACAGGGGCCGGGGAGCTGTTTTTT CASSQGTGAGELFF
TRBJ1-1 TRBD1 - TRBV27 TGTGCCAGCAGTTTATCCGGGACAGGGCTAGGTGAAGCTTTCTTT CASSLSGTGLGEAFF
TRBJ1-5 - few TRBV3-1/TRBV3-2 TGTGCCAGCAGCCAGGGCCCGATCAATCAGCCCCAGCATTTT CASSQGPINQPQHF
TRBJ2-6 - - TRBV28 TGTGCCAGCAGTTTTTCGGGCTCTGGGGCCAACGTCCTGACTTTC CASSFSGSGANVLTF
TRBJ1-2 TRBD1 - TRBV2 TGTGCCAGCAGTGAAAGACAGGGGAGAGGAGGCTACACCTTC CASSERQGRGGYTF
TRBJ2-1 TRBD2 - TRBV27 TGTGCCAGCAGTTTCCTCTTTACTAGCGGGAGTTACAATGAGCAGTTCTTC CASSFLFTSGSYNEQFF
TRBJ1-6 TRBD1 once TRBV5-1 TGCGCCAGCAGCTTGGCCTACTCGGGACAGGGTAATCGTTCACCCCTCCACTTT CASSLAYSGQGNRSPLHF
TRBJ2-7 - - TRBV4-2 TGTGCCAGCAGCCAACCCGGGGGTTCCTACGAGCAGTACTTC CASSQPGGSYEQYF
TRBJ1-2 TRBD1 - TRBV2 TGTGCCAGCGGGACAGGGGGCGTAGGTGGCTACACCTTC CASGTGGVGGYTF
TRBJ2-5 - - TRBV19 TGTGCCAGTAGTATTCACAGGGACCAAGAGACCCAGTACTTC CASSIHRDQETQYF
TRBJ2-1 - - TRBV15 TGTGCCACCAGCAGAGGCCTGGACAGAGTAGTTTACAATGAGCAGTTCTTC CATSRGLDRVVYNEQFF
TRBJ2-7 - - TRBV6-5 TGTGCCAGCAGTCGGACAGACATCTACGAGCAGTACTTC CASSRTDIYEQYF
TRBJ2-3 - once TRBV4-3 TGCGCCAGCAGCCAAGAGGCAGGGGCCACAGATACGCAGTATTTT CASSQEAGATDTQYF
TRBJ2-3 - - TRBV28 TGTGCCAGCAGTTTACAGTCCCGGGTCCCAAGGGGTACGCAGTATTTT CASSLQSRVPRGTQYF
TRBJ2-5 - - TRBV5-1 TGCGCCAGCAGCTACCGGGACTCCCCCAGGAGGGAGACCCAGTACTTC CASSYRDSPRRETQYF
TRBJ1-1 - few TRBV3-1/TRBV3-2 TGTGCCAGCAGCCAAGAGAGCCCTGGACAGCTGAACACTGAAGCTTTCTTT CASSQESPGQLNTEAFF
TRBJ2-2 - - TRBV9 TGTGCCAGCAGCGTAGCTTACCCCCCGAGGACCGGGGAGCTGTTTTTT CASSVAYPPRTGELFF
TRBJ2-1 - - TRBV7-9 TGTGCCAGCAGCTTGGGCCTCTCCTACAATGAGCAGTTCTTC CASSLGLSYNEQFF
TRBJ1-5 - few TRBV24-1 TGTGCCACCAGTGAAAAGGGGCTCACCGGGGGGGATCAGCCCCAGCATTTT CATSEKGLTGGDQPQHF
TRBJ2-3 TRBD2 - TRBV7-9 TGTGCCAGCAGCGTTTCTAGCGGGAGGGGGTACACAGATACGCAGTATTTT CASSVSSGRGYTDTQYF
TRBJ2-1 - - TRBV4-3 TGCGCCAGCAGCCGCCGATCCGGGACAATGGACTACAATGAGCAGTTCTTC CASSRRSGTMDYNEQFF
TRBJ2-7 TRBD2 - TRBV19 TGTGCCAGTAGTACTTCCGGACTAGCGGGATCCTCCTACGAGCAGTACTTC CASSTSGLAGSSYEQYF
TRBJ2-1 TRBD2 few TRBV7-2 TGTGCCAGCAGCTTAGGTGGTGTAGTAGCGGGGACCTACAATGAGCAGTTCTTC CASSLGGVVAGTYNEQFF
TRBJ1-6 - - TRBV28 TGTGCCAGCAGTTTTCATCCGGGAGCCTCAGCGGCCTATAATTCACCCCTCCACTTT CASSFHPGASAAYNSPLHF
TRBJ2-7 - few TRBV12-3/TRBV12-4 TGTGCCAGCAGTCAGCGCACCTACGAGCAGTACTTC CASSQRTYEQYF
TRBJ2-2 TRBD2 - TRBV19 TGTGCCAGCATTAGGAGTCTAGCGGGAGCAACGGGGCCCGGGGAGCTGTTTTTT CASIRSLAGATGPGELFF
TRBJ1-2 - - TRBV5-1 TGCGCCAGCAGCTTATCGGGGATGGACTATGGCTACACCTTC CASSLSGMDYGYTF
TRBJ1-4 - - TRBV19 TGTGCCAGTAGCTACCGGGATCCGGCAACTAATGAAAAACTGTTTTTT CASSYRDPATNEKLFF
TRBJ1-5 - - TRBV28 TGTGCCAGCAGTCGCCGACAGACCAATCAGCCCCAGCATTTT CASSRRQTNQPQHF
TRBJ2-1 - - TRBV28 TGTGCCAGCAGTTGGTCCTGGACACAAAGCTACAATGAGCAGTTCTTC CASSWSWTQSYNEQFF